This T cell receptor beta chain was recovered during a study of CD8+CD57+ T cells in acquired aplastic anemia. Study in general: DNA per sorted CD4+ or CD8+ sample ranged about 0.18 to 30 ug, averaging about 2.9 ug.

CDR3 and TCR beta VDJ profiling relied on a genomic DNA template. One entry per CDR3 protein, called by TCRdb with MiXCR from the reads. The data hold roughly 93,000 distinct CDR3 sequences, with about 63% observed a single time. CDR3 size: 14 residues. Losses at the gene ends were 1 base for V and 7 bases for J; bases not matched to a gene: 9. Germline-derived CDR1 and CDR2 are DFQATT and SNEGSKA (reference sequence). General study results and limits: Patients and controls shared under 30 CD8+ CDR3 sequences, highly expressed in patients.

As for this clonotype: The antigen is undetermined.

Only patients with CD8+CD57+ cell expansion on flow cytometry were chosen for sequencing. Severe acquired aplastic anemia was diagnosed in all patients. Among the patients, none had received any therapy at the time of blood sampling. The chain carries TRBV20-1 and TRBJ2-7, with 8 bases that match TRBD2. The receptor comes from a human donor with aplastic anemia. Sequences were obtained from sorted CD4+, CD8+, or CD8+CD57+ T cells (not recorded which) from PBMCs. CDR3 DNA: TGCAGTGCTAGAGGGACGGGAGGGCCAATAGAGCAGTACTTC. Protein sequence: CSARGTGGPIEQYF.